What follows are 28 T cell receptor beta chains derived from one specimen sequenced in a study of T cells in Graves' hyperthyroidism and ophthalmopathy. RNA transcripts served as the template for amplifying TCR beta CDR3 regions. HTBI primers were used for first-round RT-PCR of the TCR CDR3. TCRdb used MiXCR to reprocess the multiplex PCR reads, holding one entry per CDR3 protein. The sample lists about 500,000 distinct CDR3 sequences, about an eighth occurring once. The sequencing input was blood. The receptors come from a woman between 18 and 29 years old with Graves' hyperthyroidism.

The chain recombines TRBV6-1 with TRBJ2-6, with D unresolved. The CDR3 length is 11 residues. V was trimmed by 8 bases and J by 4 bases, leaving 3 bases between them. Germline V gene data show CDR1 as MNHNS and CDR2 as SASEGT. The CDR3 DNA sequence: TGTGCCAGCGGGGGGGCCAACGTCCTGACTTTC. It yields the protein CASGGANVLTF.

This clonotype was seen repeatedly, ten times or more. The J gene is TRBJ2-5, the V gene TRBV2, with D possibly being TRBD1 (6 bases). Trimming took 9 bases from V and 0 from J, leaving 14 bases between them. Germline V CDR1 and CDR2: SNHLY, FYNNEI. The CDR3 extends over 14 amino acids. Written as DNA, the CDR3 is TGTGCCAGTAAGACCGGGACAAACCAAGAGACCCAGTACTTC. Translation: CASKTGTNQETQYF.

Only a few counts were recorded for this clonotype. The rearrangement uses TRBV29-1 and TRBJ2-2; TRBD1 or TRBD2 may be the D gene (6 bases each). There are 14 residues in the CDR3. CDR1 is SQVTM, CDR2 ANQGSEA, per germline. Trimming took 3 bases from V and 6 from J, leaving 14 bases between them. CDR3: CSVDADGGSGELFF. Here the CDR3 DNA reads TGCAGCGTTGACGCGGACGGGGGCTCCGGGGAGCTGTTTTTT.

This clonotype was seen ten or more times. The chain is built from TRBV6-1 and TRBJ1-1; a weak D match, TRBD1 (5 bases). CDR1 is MNHNS and CDR2 is SASEGT in the germline V gene. This CDR3 has 15 residues. Trimming stripped 8 bases from V and 1 base from J, with 17 bases between. The CDR3 spells CASRMSWTTNTEAFF. CDR3 in DNA: TGTGCCAGCCGCATGTCTTGGACAACGAACACTGAAGCTTTCTTT.

J is TRBJ1-1 and V is TRBV13, with TRBD1 identical over 12 bases. The germline V gene encodes CDR1 PRHDT and CDR2 FYEKMQ (reference sequence). The CDR3 extends over 14 amino acids. V was clipped by 4 bases and J by 7 bases; unmatched bases: 4. The CDR3 region is CASSSRDRGLEAFF. In DNA form, the CDR3 reads TGTGCCAGCAGCTCCCGGGACAGGGGGCTTGAAGCTTTCTTT.

This clonotype was counted many times. This rearrangement joins TRBV6-1 to TRBJ1-1, with D perhaps matching TRBD1 (5 bases). Germline V gene data show CDR1 as MNHNS and CDR2 as SASEGT. Trimming took off 7 bases at V and 2 bases at J, with 14 bases between the two ends. The CDR3 loop spans 14 amino acids. Here the CDR3 DNA reads TGTGCCAGCACCAAAGGGACGGCTAACACTGAAGCTTTCTTT. Protein product: CASTKGTANTEAFF.

This clonotype turned up a few times. The chain employs TRBV5-1 and TRBJ2-3; tentatively, D is TRBD2 (5 bases). The CDR3 runs to 14 residues. The V end lost 7 bases, the J end lost 2 bases, and 14 bases lay between the germline ends. Germline V gene sequence: CDR1 SGHRS, CDR2 YFSETQ. This chain's CDR3 is CASVSSNPTDTQYF. The CDR3 region has the DNA TGCGCCAGCGTTTCTAGCAACCCCACAGATACGCAGTATTTT.

This clonotype was observed many times. The chain is built from TRBV18 and TRBJ2-1; perhaps TRBD2 as D (5 bases). Germline V gene data show CDR1 as KGHSH and CDR2 as LQKENI. The CDR3 runs to 16 residues. With 0 bases removed from V and 3 bases from J, the gap between germline ends came to 12 bases. The CDR3 DNA is TGTGCCAGCTCACCACCCTCGGGGTCCAACTACAATGAGCAGTTCTTC. Translation gives CASSPPSGSNYNEQFF.

This clonotype came up many times. This chain links TRBV6-1 with TRBJ2-1; 10 nucleotides line up with TRBD2. Germline CDR1 MNHNS, CDR2 SASEGT. The CDR3 totals 14 residues. The J segment lost 9 bases and the V segment lost 8 bases, leaving 10 bases of the junction unmatched. The CDR3 region has the DNA TGTGCCAGCGATTTAGCGGGAGGCGGGGGTGAGCAGTTCTTC. This codes for CASDLAGGGGEQFF.

This clonotype appeared a few times. A read error may be the cause here, since a much bigger clone is one base away. The V call is TRBV20-1, the J call TRBJ2-1; 9 nucleotides agree with TRBD1. Germline V gene lookup returns CDR1 DFQATT and CDR2 SNEGSKA (reference sequence). The CDR3 has 14 residues. The CDR3, as DNA: TGCAGTGCTATCCGGGACAGGGAGGTCAATGGGCAGTTCTTC. The encoded protein is CSAIRDREVNGQFF.

This clonotype was observed at least ten times. J is TRBJ1-1 and V is TRBV6-1; TRBD1 might be the D (6 bases). The germline gives CDR1 MNHNS, CDR2 SASEGT. The CDR3 is 16 residues long. V was shortened by 1 base and J by 1 base, with 13 bases between the two germline ends. Written as DNA, the CDR3 is TGTGCCAGCAGTGAAGGGCAGGGGTCAGGGAACACTGAAGCTTTCTTT. This codes for CASSEGQGSGNTEAFF.

This clonotype was observed at least ten times. The rearrangement uses TRBV20-1 and TRBJ2-2; 9 bases fit TRBD2. The CDR3 length is 18 residues. The V segment lost 1 base and the J segment 6 bases; nucleotides outside the gene matches: 15. Germline CDR1 is DFQATT and CDR2 is SNEGSKA (reference sequence). CDR3 protein: CSARARASGVSSSGELFF. The CDR3 DNA reads TGCAGTGCTAGAGCACGCGCTAGCGGGGTTAGCTCTTCCGGGGAGCTGTTTTTT.

This clonotype was recorded at least ten times. Its ends do not fully match the called genes, so a read error is possible. The V gene is TRBV2, the J gene TRBJ2-1; D may be TRBD2 (6 bases). The CDR3 consists of 15 residues. CDR1 is SNHLY and CDR2 is FYNNEI in the germline V gene. The CDR3 loop is CASSEEIAADKEQFF. CDR3 DNA sequence: TGTGCCAGCAGTGAAGAAATAGCGGCGGACAAGGAGCAGTTCTTC.

This clonotype was detected ten times or more. V and J are TRBV6-1 and TRBJ2-5; no clear D. Trimming shortened V by 7 bases and J by 2 bases, and 11 bases separated the two germline ends. This CDR3 contains 13 residues. Germline CDR1 reads MNHNS; CDR2 reads SASEGT. In DNA form, the CDR3 reads TGTGCCAGCAAATCCCGGCTGCAAGAGACCCAGTACTTC. Translated: CASKSRLQETQYF.

This clonotype showed up many times. The rearrangement links TRBV5-6 to TRBJ1-5; D is undetermined. The CDR3 runs to 12 residues. V shed 7 bases and J shed 5 bases, with 10 bases lying between them. Germline V lookup: CDR1 SGHDT, CDR2 YYEEEE. The CDR3 reads CASRNPDQPQHF. The CDR3 DNA follows: TGTGCCAGCCGAAACCCCGATCAGCCCCAGCATTTT.

This clonotype was seen ten or more times. This chain links TRBV3-1 with TRBJ2-7, with D possibly TRBD1 on 6 matching bases. In germline, CDR1 is LGHDT, CDR2 YNNKEL (reference sequence). Trimming took off 1 base at V and 1 base at J, with 11 bases between the two ends. The CDR3 runs 15 residues. The CDR3 region is CASSQGTGRSYEQYF. The CDR3 bases are TGTGCCAGCAGCCAAGGCACAGGGCGGTCCTACGAGCAGTACTTC.

J is TRBJ2-7 and V is TRBV19; perhaps TRBD2 as D (7 bases). Trimming stripped 4 bases from V and 3 bases from J, with 22 bases between. The CDR3 is 17 amino acids. Germline CDR1 and CDR2: LNHDA and SQIVND (reference sequence). CDR3 DNA sequence: TGTGCCAGTAGTAAGAGGGGGGGGCTAGCGGTGGGCTACGAGCAGTACTTC. It specifies CASSKRGGLAVGYEQYF.

This clonotype occurred many times. This chain links TRBV27 with TRBJ2-3, with D unclear. CDR3 length: 14 amino acids. V was clipped by 1 base and J by 5 bases, with 10 bases between them. Per germline, CDR1 MNHEY and CDR2 SMNVEV (reference sequence). The CDR3 loop reads CASSLWNSLDTQYF. CDR3 sequence (DNA): TGTGCCAGCAGTTTATGGAATAGTCTAGATACGCAGTATTTT.

Ten or more counts support this clonotype. The chain carries TRBV9 and TRBJ1-6; 10 bases line up with TRBD1. CDR1 SGDLS and CDR2 YYNGEE come from the germline V gene. CDR3 length: 17 residues. V lost 0 bases and J lost 7; bases outside the gene matches: 7. The CDR3 is CASSVEGSGQGNSPLHF. In DNA, the CDR3 is TGTGCCAGCAGCGTAGAGGGTTCGGGACAGGGGAATTCACCCCTCCACTTT.

In regard to this clonotype: A much larger clonotype is one base distant, so this may be a read error. The chain employs TRBV6-2 or TRBV6-3 and TRBJ2-6; possibly TRBD2 for D (7 bases). Trimming took off 4 bases at V and 0 bases at J, with 16 bases between the two ends. Germline V gene sequence: CDR1 MNHEY, CDR2 SVGEGT. The CDR3 consists of 18 residues. The CDR3 reads CASSFGGPWHSGANVLTF. The CDR3, as DNA: TGTGCCAGCAGTTTCGGGGGGCCATGGCACTCTGGGGCCAACGTCCTGACTTTC.

The sample holds many counts of this clonotype. For the CDR3, the DNA is TGTGCCAGCAGTCCCCGGGTTGAGGGTGGCTACACCTTC. It translates to CASSPRVEGGYTF. This chain connects TRBV27 to TRBJ1-2; D is unresolved. V was cut by 5 bases and J by 7 bases, with 14 bases left in between. Germline V CDR1 and CDR2: MNHEY, SMNVEV (reference sequence). The length of the CDR3 is 13 residues.

The chain carries TRBV2 and TRBJ2-1; TRBD2 agrees at 7 bases. The CDR3 has 13 residues. The junction had 6 bases not matched to a gene; V was cut back by 9 bases and J by 4 bases. Germline CDR1 is SNHLY and CDR2 is FYNNEI. The CDR3: CASVASGYNEQFF. CDR3 coding DNA: TGTGCCAGTGTCGCTAGCGGTTACAATGAGCAGTTCTTC.

This clonotype was seen at least ten times. The chain has TRBV11-2 and TRBJ2-1; 15 positions match TRBD2. Germline V gene lookup returns CDR1 SGHAT and CDR2 FQNNGV. The length of the CDR3 is 16 residues. V lost 5 bases and J lost 7; bases outside the gene matches: 6. Here the CDR3 DNA reads TGTGCCAGCAGCATCGGGACTAGCGGGAGGTCGAATGAGCAGTTCTTC. Residues: CASSIGTSGRSNEQFF.

This clonotype has ten or more counts. The chain links TRBV12-3 or TRBV12-4 to TRBJ2-7; 9 bases line up with TRBD1. The V gene end was trimmed by 5 bases and the J gene end by 3 bases; junction bases not matched to a gene: 14. There are 17 residues in the CDR3. For the CDR3, the DNA is TGTGCCAGCAGTCCGCGCGGACAGGGGTCCCGGGACTACGAGCAGTACGTC. The encoded protein is CASSPRGQGSRDYEQYV.

The chain links TRBV2 to TRBJ2-3; D not certain. Trimming took off 5 bases at V and 0 bases at J, with 18 bases between the two ends. Per the germline V gene, CDR1 is SNHLY and CDR2 is FYNNEI. There are 17 residues in the CDR3. CDR3 sequence reads: CASSRLGLPSSTDTQYF. DNA for the CDR3: TGTGCCAGCAGTCGCCTAGGCTTGCCTTCTAGCACAGATACGCAGTATTTT. Filled out from reference TRBV2 and TRBJ2-3, the complete variable domain reads EPEVTQTPSHQVTQMGQEVILRCVPISNHLYFYWYRQILGQKVEFLVSFYNNEISEKSEIFDDQFSVERPDGSNFTLKIRSTKLEDSAMYFCASSRLGLPSSTDTQYFGPGTRLTVL.

This clonotype was seen only a few times. J is TRBJ2-1 and V is TRBV19; TRBD1 or TRBD2 may be the D gene (5 bases each). From germline, CDR1 is LNHDA and CDR2 SQIVND (reference sequence). The V end was cut by 3 bases, the J end by 7 bases, with 19 bases between. The CDR3 covers 16 residues. The CDR3 DNA reads TGTGCCAGTAGTATCGAGGGGAGCGCCTTGGGAAATGAGCAGTTCTTC. Protein sequence: CASSIEGSALGNEQFF.

This clonotype showed up many times. The chain combines TRBV6-1 with TRBJ2-7; 11 nucleotides align to TRBD2. J lost 0 bases, V lost 5 bases, and 24 bases had no gene match. CDR1 and CDR2 from the germline V gene are MNHNS and SASEGT. The CDR3 has 22 amino acids. CDR3 nucleotides: TGTGCCAGCAGTCCACGTCGTGACGACGTTAGCGGGAGGGCCAAGAGCTCCTACGAGCAGTACTTC. Translated, it gives CASSPRRDDVSGRAKSSYEQYF.

To note about this clonotype: A much larger clone lies one base from this, so it may be a read error. This chain connects TRBV10-3 to TRBJ1-1, with 11 positions matching TRBD1. Germline loops: CDR1 ENHRY, CDR2 SYGVKD. The CDR3 length is 15 residues. CDR3 DNA sequence: TGTGCCGCCCAGGAGACCGGACAGGGGGCTACTGGAGCTTTCTTT. It yields the protein CAAQETGQGATGAFF.